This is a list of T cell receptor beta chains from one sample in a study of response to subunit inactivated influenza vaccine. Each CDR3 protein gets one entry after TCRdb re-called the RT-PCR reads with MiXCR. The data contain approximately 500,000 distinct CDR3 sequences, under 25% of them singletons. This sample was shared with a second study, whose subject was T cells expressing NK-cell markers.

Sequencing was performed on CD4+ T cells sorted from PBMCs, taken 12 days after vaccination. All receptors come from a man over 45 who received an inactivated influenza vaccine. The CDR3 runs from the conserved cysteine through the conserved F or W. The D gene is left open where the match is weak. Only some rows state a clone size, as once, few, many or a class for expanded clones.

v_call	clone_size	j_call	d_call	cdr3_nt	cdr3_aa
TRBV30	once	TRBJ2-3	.	TGTGCCTGGAGTCGCGGTACCAGCACAGATACGCAGTATTTT	CAWSRGTSTDTQYF
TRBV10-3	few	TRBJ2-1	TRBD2	TGTGCCATCACGGGACTAGCGGCTAATGAGCAGTTCTTC	CAITGLAANEQFF
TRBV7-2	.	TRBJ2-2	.	TGTGCCAGCAGCTTAGGGACACACACCGGGGAGCTGTTTTTT	CASSLGTHTGELFF
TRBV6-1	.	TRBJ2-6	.	TGTGCCAGCAGGTCGTTTGGGGTAAGAGCTGGGGCCAACGTCCTGACTTTC	CASRSFGVRAGANVLTF
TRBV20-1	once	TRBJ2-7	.	TGCAGTGCCATCCCGGTTTACGAGCAGTACTTC	CSAIPVYEQYF
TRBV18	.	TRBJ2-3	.	TGTGCCAGCTCACAAACTAGCAACACAGATACGCAGTATTTT	CASSQTSNTDTQYF
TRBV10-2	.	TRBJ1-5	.	TGCGCCAGCAGTTACCGACAATATAGCAATCAGCCCCAGCATTTT	CASSYRQYSNQPQHF
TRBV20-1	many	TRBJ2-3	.	TGCAGTGCTCGAAGGAGCACAGATACGCAGTATTTT	CSARRSTDTQYF
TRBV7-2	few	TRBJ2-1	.	TGTGCCAGCAGCCCAAAAGCCGGGGCTACTCAGTTCTTC	CASSPKAGATQFF
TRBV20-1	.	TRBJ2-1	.	TGCAGTGCTTGGGGTAGCGGGACAGGATTCAATGAGCAGTTCTTC	CSAWGSGTGFNEQFF
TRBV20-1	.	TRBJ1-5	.	TGCAGTGCTAACAGGGAAGATCAGCCCCAGCATTTT	CSANREDQPQHF
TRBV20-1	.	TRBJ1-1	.	TGCAGTGCTACCGATATGGGGGGTACTGAAGCTTTCTTT	CSATDMGGTEAFF
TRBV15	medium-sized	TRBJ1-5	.	TGTGCCACCAGCAGAGTCCTCGACAGCGATTATAGCAATCAGCCCCAGCATTTT	CATSRVLDSDYSNQPQHF
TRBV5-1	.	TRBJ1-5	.	TGCGCCAGCAGCCTCATGGGGACGAGTCAGCCCCAGCATTTT	CASSLMGTSQPQHF
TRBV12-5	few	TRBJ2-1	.	TGTGCTAGTGGTTCCCCCGGGCCGAGCTACAATGAGCAGTTCTTC	CASGSPGPSYNEQFF
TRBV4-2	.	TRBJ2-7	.	TGTGCCAGCAGCCACCCGGGGAACTACGAGCAGTACTTC	CASSHPGNYEQYF
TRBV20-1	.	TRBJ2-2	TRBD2	TGCAGTGCTAGATCTAGCGGAGCCAACACCGGGGAGCTGTTTTTT	CSARSSGANTGELFF
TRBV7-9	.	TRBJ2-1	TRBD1	TGTGCCAGCAGCCCTGGGACAGGGGGCGCAGATAATGAGCAGTTCTTC	CASSPGTGGADNEQFF
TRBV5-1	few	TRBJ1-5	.	TGCGCCAGCAGCCCAGCAATCGGGGTTGGGCAGCCCCAGCATTTT	CASSPAIGVGQPQHF
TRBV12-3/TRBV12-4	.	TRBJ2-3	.	TGTGCCAGCAGTTTCCGGTTCACAGATACGCAGTATTTT	CASSFRFTDTQYF
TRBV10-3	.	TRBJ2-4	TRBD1	TGTGCCATCAGTGAGACACAGGGGGCAAGGAGCAAAAACATTCAGTACTTC	CAISETQGARSKNIQYF
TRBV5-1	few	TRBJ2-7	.	TGCGCCAGCAGCTCCGGGACCCTCGTCTACGAGCAGTACTTC	CASSSGTLVYEQYF
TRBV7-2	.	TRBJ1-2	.	TGTGCCAGCAGCATAACAGCGCTCTATGGCTACACCTTC	CASSITALYGYTF
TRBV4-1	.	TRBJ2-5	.	TGCGCCAGCAGCCAAGATGGGATGTACCAAGAGACCCAGTACTTC	CASSQDGMYQETQYF
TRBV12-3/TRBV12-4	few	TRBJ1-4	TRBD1	TGTGCCAGCAGAGGGACAGTGGGAGAAAAACTGTTTTTT	CASRGTVGEKLFF
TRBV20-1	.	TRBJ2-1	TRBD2	TGCAGTGCTACCCGGACTAGCGGGAGAGGGTCCAATGAGCAGTTCTTC	CSATRTSGRGSNEQFF
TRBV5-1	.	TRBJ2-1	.	TGCGCCAGCAGCGCCCCCCCTGTCGGTGAGCAGTTCTTC	CASSAPPVGEQFF
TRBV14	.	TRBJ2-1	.	TGTGCCAGCAGCCAAGATATCGGTTTTGAGTTCTTC	CASSQDIGFEFF
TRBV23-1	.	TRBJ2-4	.	TGCGCCAGCAGTCAATCCCCCGGGGAGGGGGCTGCCAAAAACATTCAGTACTTC	CASSQSPGEGAAKNIQYF
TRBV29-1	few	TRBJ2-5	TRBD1	TGCAGCATTAGTCCCGGGACAGGCTTCGGGACCCAGTACTTC	CSISPGTGFGTQYF
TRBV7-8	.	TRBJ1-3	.	TGTGCCAGCAGCTTCCAGACTGGTGGAAACACCATATATTTT	CASSFQTGGNTIYF
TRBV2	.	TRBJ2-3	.	TGTGCCAGCAGGAATCGGGGGGCCACAGATACGCAGTATTTT	CASRNRGATDTQYF
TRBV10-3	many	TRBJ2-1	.	TGTGCCATCAGTGAGTCGAGGGAGCAGTTCTTC	CAISESREQFF
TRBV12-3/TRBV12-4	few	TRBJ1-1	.	TGTGCCAGCAGTTTCGGGGCCAACACTGAAGCTTTCTTT	CASSFGANTEAFF
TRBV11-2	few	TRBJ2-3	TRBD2	TGTGCCAGCAGCCCGCGGGTAGCGGGGGGGCCGGTTACGCAGTATTTT	CASSPRVAGGPVTQYF
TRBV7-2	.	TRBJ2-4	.	TGTGCCAGCAGCTCTAATGGTATAGGGAACATTCAGTACTTC	CASSSNGIGNIQYF
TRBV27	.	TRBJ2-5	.	TGTGCCAGCTCCGTGTTAGGGACCTCTCCCCCGAGCCAAGAGACCCAGTACTTC	CASSVLGTSPPSQETQYF
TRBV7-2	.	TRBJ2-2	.	TGTGCCAGCAGCCCCGCAACTAGTGGCACCGGGGAGCTGTTTTTT	CASSPATSGTGELFF
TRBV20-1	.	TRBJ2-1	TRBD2	TGCAGTGCTAAAGGGGCTAGCGGGAGAGGGGATGAGCAGTTCTTC	CSAKGASGRGDEQFF
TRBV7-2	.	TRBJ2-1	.	TGTGCCAGCAGCTTCCTAGGGGGGGGACTACAGTTCTTC	CASSFLGGGLQFF
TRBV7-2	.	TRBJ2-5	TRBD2	TGTGCCAGCAGCCTTAGCGGGGGGGCGTACCAAGAGACCCAGTACTTC	CASSLSGGAYQETQYF
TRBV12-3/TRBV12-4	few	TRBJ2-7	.	TGTGCCAGCACCATGCCCGGGGGCTACGAGCAGTACTTC	CASTMPGGYEQYF
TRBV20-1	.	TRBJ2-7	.	TGCAGTGCTAGAGATCTACTGACGGAATACGAGCAGTACTTC	CSARDLLTEYEQYF
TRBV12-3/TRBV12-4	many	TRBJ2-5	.	TGTGCCAGCAGTTTCGACGGCGGAGGTCTGGAGACCCAGTACTTC	CASSFDGGGLETQYF
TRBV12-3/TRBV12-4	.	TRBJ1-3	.	TGTGCCATCTACAGGGCCCTCTCTGGAAACACCATATATTTT	CAIYRALSGNTIYF
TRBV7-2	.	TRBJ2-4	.	TGTGCCAGCAGCTTAGTAATCGGGACCTCAACAGAGTTGTACTTC	CASSLVIGTSTELYF
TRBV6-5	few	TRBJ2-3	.	TGTGCCAGCAGTTACTCGGCTGGCACAGATACGCAGTATTTT	CASSYSAGTDTQYF
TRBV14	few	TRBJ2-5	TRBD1	TGTGCCAGCAGCCGAGGACAGGGCGGTTGGGAGACCCAGTACTTC	CASSRGQGGWETQYF
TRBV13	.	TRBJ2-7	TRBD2	TGTGCCAGCAGCGGGGGGACTAGCGGACTTCAACAGTACTTC	CASSGGTSGLQQYF
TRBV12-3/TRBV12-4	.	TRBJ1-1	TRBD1	TGTACCAGCCGACAAGGGACAGTACATAACACTGAAGCTTTCTTT	CTSRQGTVHNTEAFF